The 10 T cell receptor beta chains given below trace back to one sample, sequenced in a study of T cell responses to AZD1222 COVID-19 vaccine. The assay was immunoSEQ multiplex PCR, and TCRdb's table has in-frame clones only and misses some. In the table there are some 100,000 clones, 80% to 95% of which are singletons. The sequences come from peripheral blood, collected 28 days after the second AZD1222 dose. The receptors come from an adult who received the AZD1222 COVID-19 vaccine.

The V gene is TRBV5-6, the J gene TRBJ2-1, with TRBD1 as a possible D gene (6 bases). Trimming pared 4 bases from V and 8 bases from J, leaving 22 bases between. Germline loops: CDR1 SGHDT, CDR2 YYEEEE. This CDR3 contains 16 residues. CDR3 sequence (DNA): TGTGCCAGCAGCCTCACCGGACAGTCCCGTAGGGATGAGCAGTTCTTC. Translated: CASSLTGQSRRDEQFF.

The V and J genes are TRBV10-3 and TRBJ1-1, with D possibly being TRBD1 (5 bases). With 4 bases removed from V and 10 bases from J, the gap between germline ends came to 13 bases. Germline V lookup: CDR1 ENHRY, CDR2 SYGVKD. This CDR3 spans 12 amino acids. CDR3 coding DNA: TGTGCCATCAGTGGAGGGACCTTTGGAGCTTTCTTT. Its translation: CAISGGTFGAFF.

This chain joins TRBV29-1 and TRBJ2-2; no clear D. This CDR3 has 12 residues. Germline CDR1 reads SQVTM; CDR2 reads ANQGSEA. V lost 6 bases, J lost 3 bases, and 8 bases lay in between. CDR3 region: CSVLWYTGELFF. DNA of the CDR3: TGCAGCGTCCTATGGTACACCGGGGAGCTGTTTTTT.

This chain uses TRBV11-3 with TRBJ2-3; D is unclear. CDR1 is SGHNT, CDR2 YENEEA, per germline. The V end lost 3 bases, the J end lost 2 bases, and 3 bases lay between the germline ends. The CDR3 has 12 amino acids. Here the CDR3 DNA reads TGTGCCAGCAGCTTTCACACAGATACGCAGTATTTT. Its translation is CASSFHTDTQYF.

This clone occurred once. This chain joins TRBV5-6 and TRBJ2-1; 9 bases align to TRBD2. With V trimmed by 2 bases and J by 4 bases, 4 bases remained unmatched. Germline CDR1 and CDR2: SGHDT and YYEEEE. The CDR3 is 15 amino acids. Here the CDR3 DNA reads TGTGCCAGCAGCTTCGGGCTAGCGGGGTACAATGAGCAGTTCTTC. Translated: CASSFGLAGYNEQFF.

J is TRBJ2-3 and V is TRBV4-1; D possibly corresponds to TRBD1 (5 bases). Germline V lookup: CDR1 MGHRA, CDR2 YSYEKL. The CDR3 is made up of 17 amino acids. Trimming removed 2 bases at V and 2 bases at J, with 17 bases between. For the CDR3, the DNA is TGCGCCAGCAGCCAACGTCCGACAGAACATTACACAGATACGCAGTATTTT. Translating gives CASSQRPTEHYTDTQYF.

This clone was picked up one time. The CDR3 here is CASSLTSGETQYF. The CDR3 DNA reads TGCGCCAGCAGCCTGACTAGCGGAGAGACCCAGTACTTC. This chain links TRBV4-1 with TRBJ2-5; 9 nucleotides match TRBD2. The junction had 1 base not matched to a gene; V was cut back by 4 bases and J by 4 bases. Germline CDR1 is MGHRA and CDR2 is YSYEKL. This CDR3 is built from 13 residues.

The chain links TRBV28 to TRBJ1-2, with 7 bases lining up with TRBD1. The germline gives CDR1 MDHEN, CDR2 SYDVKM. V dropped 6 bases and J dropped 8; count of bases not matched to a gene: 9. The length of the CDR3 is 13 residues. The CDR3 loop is CASSLDRVDGYTF. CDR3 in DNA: TGTGCCAGCAGCTTAGACAGGGTTGACGGCTACACCTTC.

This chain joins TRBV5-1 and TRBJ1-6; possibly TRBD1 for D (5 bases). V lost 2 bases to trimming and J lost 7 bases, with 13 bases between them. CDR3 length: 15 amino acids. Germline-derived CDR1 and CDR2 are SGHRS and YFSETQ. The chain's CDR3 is CASSFSLGTNSPLHF. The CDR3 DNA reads TGCGCCAGCAGCTTTTCGTTAGGGACGAATTCACCCCTCCACTTT.

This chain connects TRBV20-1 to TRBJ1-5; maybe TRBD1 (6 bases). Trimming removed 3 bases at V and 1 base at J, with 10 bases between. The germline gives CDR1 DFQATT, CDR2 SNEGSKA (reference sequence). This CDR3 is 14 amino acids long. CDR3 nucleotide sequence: TGCAGTGCTAGTAATAGGGGGAGCAATCAGCCCCAGCATTTT. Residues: CSASNRGSNQPQHF.